The T cell receptor (beta chain) described here comes from a study of PD-L1 blockade in urothelial cancer. Across the whole study: Patients had received 0 to 3 prior chemotherapy regimens. Analyzed time points were 3 weeks (second dose) and 6 weeks after therapy began.

Profiling relied on immunoSEQ multiplex PCR, and the TCRdb table lists in-frame clones only, not all of them. The table shows approximately 50,000 clones, with 70% to 90% occurring only once. This CDR3 has 15 amino acids. The junction had 6 bases not matched to a gene; V was cut back by 5 bases and J by 3 bases. Germline CDR1 and CDR2: LGHNA and YSLEER. Locally advanced or metastatic urothelial carcinoma was diagnosed in the patients. Material: PBMCs, obtained around atezolizumab (anti-PD-L1) treatment. The chain is built from TRBV4-3 and TRBJ1-4, with 7 bases identical to TRBD1. The receptor was derived from a man between 60 and 70 years old with urothelial cancer. This CDR3 is CASSIEGQPNEKLFF. As DNA, the CDR3 is TGCGCCAGCAGCATAGAGGGACAGCCTAATGAAAAACTGTTTTTT.